These 9 T cell receptor beta chains originate from one sample sequenced in a study of T cells in Graves' hyperthyroidism and ophthalmopathy. Amplified TCR beta CDR3 regions came from RNA transcripts. HTBI primers drove first-round RT-PCR of the TCR CDR3. TCRdb independently ran MiXCR on the multiplex PCR reads; one entry per CDR3 protein. The table records just under 750,000 distinct CDR3 sequences, about 35% of them present only once. The sample taken for sequencing was blood. The receptors here all came from a woman aged 40 to 50 with Graves' hyperthyroidism.

The table lists this clonotype with many counts. V is TRBV5-8 and J is TRBJ1-6; weak D call: TRBD1 (5 bases). Germline V lookup: CDR1 SGHTS, CDR2 YDEGEE. The CDR3 is 16 residues long. V lost 4 bases and J lost 6, with 17 bases in between. CDR3 coding DNA: TGTGCCAGCAGCCCCAGTACGAGAGGGACTAATTCACCCCTCCACTTT. This encodes CASSPSTRGTNSPLHF.

This clonotype was seen a handful of times. This rearrangement joins TRBV9 to TRBJ2-3; unclear D gene. Per the germline V gene, CDR1 is SGDLS and CDR2 is YYNGEE. Trimming removed 2 bases at V and 3 bases at J, with 13 bases between. This CDR3 is 15 amino acids long. The chain's CDR3 is CASSVGRRGTDTQYF. The CDR3, as DNA: TGTGCCAGCAGCGTCGGCCGTCGAGGAACAGATACGCAGTATTTT.

Many counts were recorded for this clonotype. The chain has TRBV19 and TRBJ1-2; TRBD1 is a possible D gene (5 bases). CDR1 is LNHDA, CDR2 SQIVND, per germline (reference sequence). V was trimmed by 9 bases and J by 4 bases, leaving 12 bases between them. This CDR3 comprises 12 residues. The CDR3 reads CASSGQIYGYTF. CDR3 DNA sequence: TGTGCCAGCAGTGGACAAATCTATGGCTACACCTTC.

This clonotype was seen ten or more times. This sequence joins TRBV5-1 and TRBJ2-2; TRBD2 might be the D (6 bases). Trimming left V 7 bases short and J 7 bases short, with 17 bases between. The CDR3 is made up of 14 amino acids. Germline V gives CDR1 SGHRS, CDR2 YFSETQ. CDR3 in amino acids: CASGGVNFDGELFF. CDR3 nucleotide sequence: TGCGCCAGCGGAGGGGTAAACTTCGACGGGGAGCTGTTTTTT.

This clonotype has only one observation. The J gene is TRBJ1-5, the V gene TRBV5-4; a possible D gene is TRBD1 (6 bases). CDR1 is SGHNT, CDR2 YYREEE, per germline (reference sequence). V shed 7 bases and J shed 6 bases, with 23 bases lying between them. The CDR3 covers 16 residues. CDR3 DNA: TGTGCCAGCGGCGGACTAGCGGGGGCAGGCAGTCAGCCCCAGCATTTT. It translates to CASGGLAGAGSQPQHF.

This clonotype showed up just a few times. The chain joins TRBV4-3 to TRBJ1-2; D might be TRBD1 (6 bases). This CDR3 contains 15 residues. With 0 bases removed from V and 7 bases from J, the gap between germline ends came to 15 bases. Germline lookup yields CDR1 LGHNA and CDR2 YSLEER. For the CDR3, the DNA is TGCGCCAGCAGCCAAGATGGTCAGGGGCTTCTTGGCTACACCTTC. Translated, it gives CASSQDGQGLLGYTF.

Worth noting for this clonotype: At one end the junction does not follow the germline gene, possibly because of a read error. The V gene is TRBV10-3, the J gene TRBJ2-6; D remains ambiguous. Germline CDR1 and CDR2: ENHRY and SYGVKD. The CDR3 length is 14 residues. CDR3 sequence: CASSYLSGANVLTF. The CDR3 nucleotides read TGTGCCAGCAGTTACCTATCAGGGGCCAACGTCCTGACTTTC.

This clonotype was recorded a few times. The chain uses TRBV7-2 and TRBJ1-2, with 8 bases identical to TRBD1. V shed 4 bases and J 0 bases; nucleotides not matched to a gene: 4. The CDR3 extends over 15 amino acids. Germline V gene lookup returns CDR1 SGHTA and CDR2 FQGNSA. DNA of the CDR3: TGTGCCAGCAGCTACCAACAGGGGGCTAACTATGGCTACACCTTC. Protein sequence: CASSYQQGANYGYTF. Together with reference TRBV7-2 and TRBJ1-2, the CDR3 gives the full variable domain: GAGVSQSPSNKVTEKGKDVELRCDPISGHTALYWYRQSLGQGLEFLIYFQGNSAPDKSGLPSDRFSAERTGGSVSTLTIQRTQQEDSAVYLCASSYQQGANYGYTFGSGTRLTVV.

This clonotype occurred many times. The genes are TRBV29-1 and TRBJ1-3, with D perhaps TRBD1 (5 bases). The V and J ends lost 6 bases and 0 bases respectively, with 12 bases between them. In germline, CDR1 is SQVTM, CDR2 ANQGSEA. There are 14 residues in the CDR3. CDR3: CSVLLDSSGNTIYF. For the CDR3, the DNA is TGCAGCGTCCTTCTAGACAGCTCTGGAAACACCATATATTTT.